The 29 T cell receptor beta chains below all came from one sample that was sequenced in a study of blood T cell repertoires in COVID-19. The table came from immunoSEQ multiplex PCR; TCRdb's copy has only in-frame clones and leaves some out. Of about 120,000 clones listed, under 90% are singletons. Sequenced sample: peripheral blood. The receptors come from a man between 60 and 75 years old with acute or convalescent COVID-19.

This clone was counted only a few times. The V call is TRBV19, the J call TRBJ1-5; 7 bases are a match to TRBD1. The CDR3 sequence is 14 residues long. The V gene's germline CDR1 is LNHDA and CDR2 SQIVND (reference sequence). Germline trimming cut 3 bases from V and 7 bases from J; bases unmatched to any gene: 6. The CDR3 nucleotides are TGTGCCAGTAGTATTGAGAGGGGGCGACAGCCCCAGCATTTT. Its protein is CASSIERGRQPQHF.

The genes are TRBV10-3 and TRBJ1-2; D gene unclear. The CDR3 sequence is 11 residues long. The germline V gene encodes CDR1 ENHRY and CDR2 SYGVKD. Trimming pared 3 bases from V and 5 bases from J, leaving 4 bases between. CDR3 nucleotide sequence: TGTGCCATCAGTGACCTTTATGGCTACACCTTC. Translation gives CAISDLYGYTF.

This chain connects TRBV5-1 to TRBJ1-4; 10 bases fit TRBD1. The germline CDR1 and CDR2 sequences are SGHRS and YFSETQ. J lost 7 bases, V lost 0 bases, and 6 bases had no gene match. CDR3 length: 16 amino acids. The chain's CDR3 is CASSLGQGAVSEKLFF. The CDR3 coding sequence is TGCGCCAGCAGCTTGGGACAGGGGGCAGTTTCTGAAAAACTGTTTTTT.

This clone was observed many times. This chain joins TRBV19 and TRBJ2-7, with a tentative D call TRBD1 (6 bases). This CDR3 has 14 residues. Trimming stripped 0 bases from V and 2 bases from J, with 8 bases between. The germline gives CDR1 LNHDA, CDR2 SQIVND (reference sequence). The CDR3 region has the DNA TGTGCCAGTAGTATAGACAGGGGTCCCTACGAGCAGTACTTC. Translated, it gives CASSIDRGPYEQYF.

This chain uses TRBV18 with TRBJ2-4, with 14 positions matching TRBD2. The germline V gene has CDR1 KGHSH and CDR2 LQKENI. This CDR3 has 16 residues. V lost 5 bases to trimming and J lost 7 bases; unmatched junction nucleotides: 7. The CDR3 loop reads CASSSGLAGAVNIQYF. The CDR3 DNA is TGTGCCAGCTCATCGGGACTAGCGGGAGCTGTGAACATTCAGTACTTC.

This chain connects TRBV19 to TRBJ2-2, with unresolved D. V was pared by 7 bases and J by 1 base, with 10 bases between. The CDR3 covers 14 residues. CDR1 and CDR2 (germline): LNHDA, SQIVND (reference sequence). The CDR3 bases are TGTGCCAGTAATTTAGACTGGAACACCGGGGAGCTGTTTTTT. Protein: CASNLDWNTGELFF.

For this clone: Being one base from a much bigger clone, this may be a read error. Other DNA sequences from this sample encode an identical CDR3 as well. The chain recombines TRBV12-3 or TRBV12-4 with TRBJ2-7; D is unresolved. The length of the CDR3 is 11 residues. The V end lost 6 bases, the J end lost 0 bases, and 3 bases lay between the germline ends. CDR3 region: CASSSSYEQYF. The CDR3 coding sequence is TGTGCCAGCAGCTCCTCCTACGAGCAGTACTTC.

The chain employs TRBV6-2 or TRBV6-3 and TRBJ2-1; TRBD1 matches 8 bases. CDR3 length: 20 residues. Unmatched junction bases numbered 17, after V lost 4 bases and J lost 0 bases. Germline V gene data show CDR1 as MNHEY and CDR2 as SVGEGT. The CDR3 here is CASSSPSDRVYGYSYNEQFF. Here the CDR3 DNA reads TGTGCCAGCAGTTCGCCTTCGGACAGGGTTTATGGATACTCCTACAATGAGCAGTTCTTC.

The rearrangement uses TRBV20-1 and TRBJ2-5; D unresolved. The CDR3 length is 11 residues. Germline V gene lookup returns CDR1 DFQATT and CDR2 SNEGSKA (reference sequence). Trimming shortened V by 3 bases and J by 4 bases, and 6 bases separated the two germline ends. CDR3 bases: TGCAGTGCTAGCCGAGCAGAGACCCAGTACTTC. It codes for CSASRAETQYF.

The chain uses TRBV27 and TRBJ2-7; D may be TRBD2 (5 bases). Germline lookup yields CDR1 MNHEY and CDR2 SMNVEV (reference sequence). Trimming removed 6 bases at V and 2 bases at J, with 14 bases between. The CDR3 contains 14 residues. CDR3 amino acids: CASRPWQEAYEQYF. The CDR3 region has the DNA TGTGCCAGCAGGCCATGGCAGGAGGCCTACGAGCAGTACTTC.

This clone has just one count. The CDR3 loop reads CASSFGQGGFDEQFF. Here the CDR3 DNA reads TGTGCCAGCAGTTTTGGTCAGGGCGGCTTTGATGAGCAGTTCTTC. The V and J genes are TRBV27 and TRBJ2-1; TRBD1 might be the D (5 bases). Trimming removed 3 bases at V and 8 bases at J, with 17 bases between. The CDR3 is 15 residues long. CDR1 and CDR2 (germline): MNHEY, SMNVEV (reference sequence).

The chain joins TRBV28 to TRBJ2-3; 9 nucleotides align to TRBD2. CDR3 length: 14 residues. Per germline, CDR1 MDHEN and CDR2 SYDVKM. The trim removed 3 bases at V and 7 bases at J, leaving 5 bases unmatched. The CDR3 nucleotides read TGTGCCAGCAGTTTTAGCGGGAGTCGCTATACGCAGTATTTT. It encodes CASSFSGSRYTQYF.

Written as DNA, the CDR3 is TGTGCCAGCAGCTTCCTGGGGCGGGAGATGTATACGCAGTATTTT. It encodes CASSFLGREMYTQYF. The chain uses TRBV28 and TRBJ2-3, with 7 bases aligning to TRBD2. V lost 6 bases, J lost 7 bases, and 13 bases stayed unmatched. The CDR3 sequence is 15 residues long. CDR1 and CDR2 from the germline V gene are MDHEN and SYDVKM. The whole variable domain, remainder taken from reference TRBV28 and TRBJ2-3, is DVKVTQSSRYLVKRTGEKVFLECVQDMDHENMFWYRQDPGLGLRLIYFSYDVKMKEKGDIPEGYSVSREKKERFSLILESASTNQTSMYLCASSFLGREMYTQYFGPGTRLTVL.

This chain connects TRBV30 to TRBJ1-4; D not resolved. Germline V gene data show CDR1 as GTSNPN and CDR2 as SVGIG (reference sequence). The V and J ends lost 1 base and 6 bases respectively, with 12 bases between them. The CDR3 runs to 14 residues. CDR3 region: CAWSDGRLDEKLFF. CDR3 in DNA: TGTGCCTGGAGTGATGGCAGGTTAGATGAAAAACTGTTTTTT.

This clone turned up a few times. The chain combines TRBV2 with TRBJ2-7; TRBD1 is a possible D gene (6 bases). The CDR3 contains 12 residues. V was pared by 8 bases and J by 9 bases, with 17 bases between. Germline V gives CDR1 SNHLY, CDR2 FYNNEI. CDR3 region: CASGPGEGGQYF. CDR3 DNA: TGTGCCAGCGGTCCAGGGGAAGGAGGGCAGTACTTC. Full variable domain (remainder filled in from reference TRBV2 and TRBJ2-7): EPEVTQTPSHQVTQMGQEVILRCVPISNHLYFYWYRQILGQKVEFLVSFYNNEISEKSEIFDDQFSVERPDGSNFTLKIRSTKLEDSAMYFCASGPGEGGQYFGPGTRLTVT.

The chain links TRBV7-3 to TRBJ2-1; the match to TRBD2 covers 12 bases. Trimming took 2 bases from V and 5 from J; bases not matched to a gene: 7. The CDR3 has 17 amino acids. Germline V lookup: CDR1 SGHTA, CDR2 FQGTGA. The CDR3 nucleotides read TGTGCCAGCAGCTTATCCGGACTAGCGGGAACGGACAATGAGCAGTTCTTC. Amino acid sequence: CASSLSGLAGTDNEQFF. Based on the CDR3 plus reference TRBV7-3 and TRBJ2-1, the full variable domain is GAGVSQTPSNKVTEKGKYVELRCDPISGHTALYWYRQSLGQGPEFLIYFQGTGAADDSGLPNDRFFAVRPEGSVSTLKIQRTERGDSAVYLCASSLSGLAGTDNEQFFGPGTRLTVL.

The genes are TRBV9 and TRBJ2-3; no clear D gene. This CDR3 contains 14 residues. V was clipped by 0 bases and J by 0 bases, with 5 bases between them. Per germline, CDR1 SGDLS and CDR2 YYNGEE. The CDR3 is CASSVDSSTDTQYF. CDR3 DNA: TGTGCCAGCAGCGTAGACTCGAGCACAGATACGCAGTATTTT.

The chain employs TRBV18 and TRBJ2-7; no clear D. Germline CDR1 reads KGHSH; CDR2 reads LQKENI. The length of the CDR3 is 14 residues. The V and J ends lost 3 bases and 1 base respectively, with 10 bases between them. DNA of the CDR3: TGTGCCAGCTCACCGTTATCAGATTCCTACGAGCAGTACTTC. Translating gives CASSPLSDSYEQYF.

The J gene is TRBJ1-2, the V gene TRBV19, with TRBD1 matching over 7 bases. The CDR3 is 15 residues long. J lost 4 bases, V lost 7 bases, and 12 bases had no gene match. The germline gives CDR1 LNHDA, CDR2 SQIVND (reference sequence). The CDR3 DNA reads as TGTGCCAGTACCGACGATCCCGGGACAGCCTATGGCTACACCTTC. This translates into CASTDDPGTAYGYTF. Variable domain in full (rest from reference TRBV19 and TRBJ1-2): DGGITQSPKYLFRKEGQNVTLSCEQNLNHDAMYWYRQDPGQGLRLIYYSQIVNDFQKGDIAEGYSVSREKKESFPLTVTSAQKNPTAFYLCASTDDPGTAYGYTFGSGTRLTVV.

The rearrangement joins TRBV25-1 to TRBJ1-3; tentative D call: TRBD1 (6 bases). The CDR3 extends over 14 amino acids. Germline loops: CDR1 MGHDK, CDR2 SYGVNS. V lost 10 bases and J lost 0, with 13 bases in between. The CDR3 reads CATSQGISGNTIYF. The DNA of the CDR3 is TGTGCCACCTCTCAGGGGATCTCTGGAAACACCATATATTTT.

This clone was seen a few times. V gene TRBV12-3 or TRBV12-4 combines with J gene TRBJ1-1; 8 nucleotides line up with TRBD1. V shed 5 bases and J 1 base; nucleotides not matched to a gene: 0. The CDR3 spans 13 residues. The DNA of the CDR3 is TGTGCCAGCAGTGGACAGGGGAACACTGAAGCTTTCTTT. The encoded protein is CASSGQGNTEAFF.

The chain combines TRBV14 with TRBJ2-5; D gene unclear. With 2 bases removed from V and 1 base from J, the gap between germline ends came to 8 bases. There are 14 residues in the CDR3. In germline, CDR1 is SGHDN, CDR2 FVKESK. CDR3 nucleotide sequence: TGTGCCAGCAGCCAATCTCCTCTCCAAGAGACCCAGTACTTC. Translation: CASSQSPLQETQYF.

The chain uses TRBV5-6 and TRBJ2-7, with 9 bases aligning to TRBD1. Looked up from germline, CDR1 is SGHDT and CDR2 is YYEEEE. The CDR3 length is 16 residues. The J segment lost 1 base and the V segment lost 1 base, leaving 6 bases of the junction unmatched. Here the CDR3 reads CASSLRTGAPSYEQYF. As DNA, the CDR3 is TGTGCCAGCAGCTTGCGGACAGGGGCACCATCCTACGAGCAGTACTTC.

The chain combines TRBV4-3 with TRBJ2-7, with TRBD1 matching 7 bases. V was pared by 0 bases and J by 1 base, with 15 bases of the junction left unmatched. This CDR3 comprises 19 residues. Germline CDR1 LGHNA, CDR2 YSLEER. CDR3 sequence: CASSQDKPPMAGGSYEQYF. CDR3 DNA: TGCGCCAGCAGCCAAGATAAACCGCCAATGGCAGGGGGATCCTACGAGCAGTACTTC.

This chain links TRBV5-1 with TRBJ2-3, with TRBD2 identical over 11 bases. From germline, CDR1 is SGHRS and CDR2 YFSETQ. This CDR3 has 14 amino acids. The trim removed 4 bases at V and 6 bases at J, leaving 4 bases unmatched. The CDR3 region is CASSAGLAGDTQYF. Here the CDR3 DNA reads TGCGCCAGCAGCGCAGGACTAGCGGGCGATACGCAGTATTTT.

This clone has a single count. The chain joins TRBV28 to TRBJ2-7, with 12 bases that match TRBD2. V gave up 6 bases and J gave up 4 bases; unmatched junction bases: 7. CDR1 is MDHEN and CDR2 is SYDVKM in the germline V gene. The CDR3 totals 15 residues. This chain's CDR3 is CASRGLAGTRYEQYF. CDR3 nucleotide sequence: TGTGCCAGCAGGGGACTAGCGGGTACCAGGTACGAGCAGTACTTC.

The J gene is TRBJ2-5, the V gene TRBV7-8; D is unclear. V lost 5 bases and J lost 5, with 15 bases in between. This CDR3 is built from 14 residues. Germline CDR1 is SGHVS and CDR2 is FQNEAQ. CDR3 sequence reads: CASSPITVEETQYF. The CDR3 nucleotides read TGTGCCAGCAGCCCAATTACAGTAGAGGAGACCCAGTACTTC.

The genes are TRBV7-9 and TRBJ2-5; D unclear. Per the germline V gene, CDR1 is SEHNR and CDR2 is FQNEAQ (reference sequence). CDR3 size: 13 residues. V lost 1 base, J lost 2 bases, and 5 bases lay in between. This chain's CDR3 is CASSLGGQETQYF. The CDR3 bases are TGTGCCAGCAGCTTAGGCGGTCAAGAGACCCAGTACTTC. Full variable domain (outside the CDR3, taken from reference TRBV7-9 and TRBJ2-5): DTGVSQNPRHKITKRGQNVTFRCDPISEHNRLYWYRQTLGQGPEFLTYFQNEAQLEKSRLLSDRFSAERPKGSFSTLEIQRTEQGDSAMYLCASSLGGQETQYFGPGTRLLVL.

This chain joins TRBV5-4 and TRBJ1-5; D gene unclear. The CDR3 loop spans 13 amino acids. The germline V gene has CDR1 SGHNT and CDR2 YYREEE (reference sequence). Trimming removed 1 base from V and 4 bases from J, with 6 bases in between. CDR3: CASSLYGNQPQHF. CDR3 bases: TGTGCCAGCAGCTTGTACGGTAATCAGCCCCAGCATTTT.